The rows below give T cell receptor beta chains drawn from one sample of a study of CD8+ T cells in alopecia areata. Repertoires were generated with immunoSEQ multiplex PCR, while TCRdb's copy carries only in-frame clones and drops some. The data show more than 110,000 clones, with about 59% seen just once and about 15% held by the top ten. The material was CD8+ T cells sorted from blood, obtained at week 4, from a patient treated with tofacitinib. The origin of the receptors is a human donor with alopecia areata. Both conserved end residues are part of each CDR3. The order of the fields is D gene, clone size, V gene, J gene, CDR3 protein, CDR3 DNA. D genes are given only for firm matches. Rows may omit the clone size; those that give it use once, few, many or a size class.

>-|few|TRBV4-2|TRBJ2-7
CASSQDLEGQLSYEQYF
TGTGCCAGCAGCCAAGATTTGGAGGGACAGTTGTCCTACGAGCAGTACTTC
>-|-|TRBV27|TRBJ1-2
CASSPVGIYGYTF
TGTGCCAGCAGCCCCGTGGGGATCTATGGCTACACCTTC
>TRBD1|-|TRBV27|TRBJ2-5
CASSPRTGQETQYF
TGTGCCAGCAGTCCCAGGACAGGGCAAGAGACCCAGTACTTC
>-|-|TRBV15|TRBJ1-2
CATSIQSMNYGYTF
TGTGCCACCAGCATCCAAAGCATGAACTATGGCTACACCTTC
>-|-|TRBV13|TRBJ1-1
CASSSRGAKRAEAFF
TGTGCCAGCAGCTCCCGGGGCGCAAAAAGGGCTGAAGCTTTCTTT
>-|-|TRBV30|TRBJ1-5
CAWSGLTFGQPQHF
TGTGCCTGGAGTGGACTCACCTTTGGCCAGCCCCAGCATTTT
>-|few|TRBV30|TRBJ2-3
CAWSVPGRSTDTQYF
TGTGCCTGGAGTGTACCTGGACGCAGCACAGATACGCAGTATTTT
>TRBD2|few|TRBV4-3|TRBJ2-7
CASSLRLAPSYEQYF
TGCGCCAGCAGCCTAAGACTAGCTCCCTCCTACGAGCAGTACTTC
>-|-|TRBV7-8|TRBJ1-6
CASSSTGQYDSPLHF
TGTGCCAGCAGCTCTACCGGACAGTACGATTCACCCCTCCACTTT
>TRBD1|few|TRBV10-3|TRBJ2-7
CAISGDSSYEQYF
TGTGCCATCAGTGGGGACAGCTCCTACGAGCAGTACTTC
>-|-|TRBV9|TRBJ2-3
CASSPPPPADTQYF
TGTGCCAGCAGCCCTCCTCCACCGGCCGATACGCAGTATTTT
>TRBD1|-|TRBV6-5|TRBJ2-7
CASSRQGEHEQYF
TGTGCCAGCAGCAGACAGGGGGAACACGAGCAGTACTTC
>-|-|TRBV29-1|TRBJ2-6
CSVEVAGANVLTF
TGCAGCGTTGAAGTAGCTGGGGCCAACGTCCTGACTTTC
>-|-|TRBV9|TRBJ2-5
CASSVGGRGETQYF
TGTGCCAGCAGCGTAGGAGGGCGAGGTGAGACCCAGTACTTC
>-|-|TRBV27|TRBJ2-5
CASSSLVGQETQYF
TGTGCCAGCAGTTCTCTCGTGGGCCAAGAGACCCAGTACTTC
>-|-|TRBV6-5|TRBJ1-5
CASSSPNQGKPQHF
TGTGCCAGCAGTTCCCCGAACCAGGGAAAACCCCAGCATTTT
>-|few|TRBV7-9|TRBJ1-6
CASSLAADRIHF
TGTGCCAGCAGCTTAGCCGCAGACAGGATCCACTTT
>TRBD1|-|TRBV19|TRBJ2-7
CASSTWDRVNEQYF
TGTGCCAGTAGTACCTGGGACAGGGTCAACGAGCAGTACTTC
>-|few|TRBV6-5|TRBJ1-2
CASSYGGDYGYTF
TGTGCCAGCAGTTACGGGGGAGACTATGGCTACACCTTC
>-|few|TRBV29-1|TRBJ1-1
CSVDQNTEAFF
TGCAGCGTTGACCAAAACACTGAAGCTTTCTTT
>TRBD1|-|TRBV5-1|TRBJ1-2
CASSLAGTGIWGYTF
TGCGCCAGCAGCTTGGCCGGGACAGGGATTTGGGGCTACACCTTC
>-|few|TRBV27|TRBJ2-1
CASSPLSYNEQFF
TGTGCCAGCAGCCCCCTCTCCTACAATGAGCAGTTCTTC